Presented here are 21 T cell receptor beta chains from one specimen sequenced in a study of cytomegalovirus exposure and HLA in healthy donors. PCR amplification relied on 60 Vbeta primers (plus 13 Jbeta primers). Libraries were prepared by immunoSEQ multiplex PCR; TCRdb keeps only in-frame clonotypes and omits some of them. The data hold about 89,000 clones, with about 85% observed a single time. Sequencing used PBMCs. The receptors come from a man aged 40-49 years in good health and CMV-seropositive.

The V gene is TRBV6-1, the J gene TRBJ1-6; perhaps TRBD1 as D (5 bases). The CDR3 loop spans 15 amino acids. V was cut by 4 bases and J by 0 bases, with 7 bases left in between. Per the germline V gene, CDR1 is MNHNS and CDR2 is SASEGT. The DNA of the CDR3 is TGTGCCAGCAGTGCCGACAGCTCCTATAATTCACCCCTCCACTTT. This codes for CASSADSSYNSPLHF.

The rearrangement joins TRBV9 to TRBJ2-3; TRBD2 might be the D (5 bases). The CDR3 consists of 15 residues. V lost 0 bases, J lost 3 bases, and 11 bases lay in between. CDR1 is SGDLS, CDR2 YYNGEE, per germline. Here the CDR3 DNA reads TGTGCCAGCAGCGTAGAGATGAGAGGGACAGATACGCAGTATTTT. This translates into CASSVEMRGTDTQYF.

CDR3 loop: CASSWGEWARTEAFF. The CDR3 DNA is TGCGCCAGCAGCTGGGGGGAGTGGGCGCGCACTGAAGCTTTCTTT. The chain employs TRBV5-1 and TRBJ1-1, with D possibly TRBD1 on 5 matching bases. Germline V gene sequence: CDR1 SGHRS, CDR2 YFSETQ. The CDR3 totals 15 residues. V gave up 3 bases and J gave up 4 bases, with 16 bases separating them. The full variable domain, with the rest looked up from reference TRBV5-1 and TRBJ1-1, is KAGVTQTPRYLIKTRGQQVTLSCSPISGHRSVSWYQQTPGQGLQFLFEYFSETQRNKGNFPGRFSGRQFSNSRSEMNVSTLELGDSALYLCASSWGEWARTEAFFGQGTRLTVV.

The V call is TRBV9, the J call TRBJ1-6, with no clear D. Germline CDR1 SGDLS, CDR2 YYNGEE. The ends were cut back, 0 bases at V and 7 bases at J, with 8 bases in the middle. This CDR3 contains 14 residues. CDR3: CASSVGVENSPLHF. The CDR3 DNA follows: TGTGCCAGCAGCGTAGGGGTGGAGAATTCACCCCTCCACTTT.

The gene calls are TRBV5-8 and TRBJ2-3, with D hard to call. Germline CDR1 and CDR2: SGHTS and YDEGEE. The CDR3 runs 16 residues. Between the trimmed V and J ends, which lost 0 bases and 0 bases, there was a span of 11 bases. The CDR3 reads CASSLASVRSTDTQYF. CDR3 sequence (DNA): TGTGCCAGCAGCTTGGCCTCCGTGAGAAGCACAGATACGCAGTATTTT.

The rearrangement joins TRBV5-1 to TRBJ2-5; D may be TRBD2 (6 bases). Trimming left V 4 bases short and J 5 bases short, with 12 bases between. CDR3 size: 13 residues. CDR1 SGHRS and CDR2 YFSETQ come from the germline V gene. Here the CDR3 DNA reads TGCGCCAGCAGCGTCGGGACTCATGAGACCCAGTACTTC. Translation gives CASSVGTHETQYF.

The rearrangement joins TRBV6-1 to TRBJ1-6; D uncertain. This CDR3 spans 14 amino acids. Trimming took 4 bases from V and 7 from J, leaving 11 bases between them. The germline V gene has CDR1 MNHNS and CDR2 SASEGT. CDR3 region: CASSARTGNSPLHF. Written as DNA, the CDR3 is TGTGCCAGCAGTGCCAGGACGGGGAATTCACCCCTCCACTTT.

The chain employs TRBV5-1 and TRBJ2-2; D gene uncertain. This CDR3 spans 12 amino acids. V was clipped by 2 bases and J by 4 bases, with 3 bases between them. CDR1 SGHRS and CDR2 YFSETQ come from the germline V gene. The CDR3 protein is CASSFSTGELFF. In DNA, the CDR3 is TGCGCCAGCAGCTTTAGCACCGGGGAGCTGTTTTTT.

This chain links TRBV18 with TRBJ1-1; D may be TRBD1 (5 bases). The length of the CDR3 is 14 residues. The germline V and J ends were trimmed by 6 bases and 6 bases, with 17 bases remaining between them. Germline V lookup: CDR1 KGHSH, CDR2 LQKENI. This CDR3 is CASSLIGTSSEAFF. Here the CDR3 DNA reads TGTGCCAGCTCCCTTATCGGGACTAGTTCTGAAGCTTTCTTT.

This chain joins TRBV28 and TRBJ2-1; 7 nucleotides line up with TRBD2. CDR3 length: 17 amino acids. Germline V lookup: CDR1 MDHEN, CDR2 SYDVKM. V trimming: 2 bases; J trimming: 0 bases; junction bases outside the gene matches: 7. In nucleotides, the CDR3 is TGTGCCAGCAGTTTACCTTCCGGGACTACCTCCTACAATGAGCAGTTCTTC. Encoded protein: CASSLPSGTTSYNEQFF.

This chain joins TRBV5-1 and TRBJ2-2, with TRBD2 identical over 10 bases. The CDR3 spans 15 residues. Unmatched junction bases numbered 8, after V lost 6 bases and J lost 6 bases. Germline V lookup: CDR1 SGHRS, CDR2 YFSETQ. CDR3 sequence: CASTTSGRAAGELFF. CDR3 DNA sequence: TGCGCCAGCACCACGAGCGGGAGGGCCGCCGGGGAGCTGTTTTTT. Using reference TRBV5-1 and TRBJ2-2 for the parts outside the CDR3, the full variable domain is KAGVTQTPRYLIKTRGQQVTLSCSPISGHRSVSWYQQTPGQGLQFLFEYFSETQRNKGNFPGRFSGRQFSNSRSEMNVSTLELGDSALYLCASTTSGRAAGELFFGEGSRLTVL.

The chain carries TRBV13 and TRBJ2-5, with TRBD2 identical over 9 bases. V shed 7 bases and J 8 bases; nucleotides not matched to a gene: 14. There are 15 residues in the CDR3. Germline-derived CDR1 and CDR2 are PRHDT and FYEKMQ (reference sequence). CDR3 nucleotides: TGTGCCAGCATGGATGAACTAGCGGGCGCTGGAACCCAGTACTTC. It encodes CASMDELAGAGTQYF. The full variable domain, completed using reference TRBV13 and TRBJ2-5, is AAGVIQSPRHLIKEKRETATLKCYPIPRHDTVYWYQQGPGQDPQFLISFYEKMQSDKGSIPDRFSAQQFSDYHSELNMSSLELGDSALYFCASMDELAGAGTQYFGPGTRLLVL.

The chain links TRBV6-4 to TRBJ2-2, with TRBD1 as a possible D gene (6 bases). The germline V gene encodes CDR1 MRHNA and CDR2 SNTAGT. This CDR3 spans 14 amino acids. With 8 bases removed from V and 4 bases from J, the gap between germline ends came to 14 bases. CDR3 DNA: TGTGCCAGCTCCCGACAGGACTCCACCGGGGAGCTGTTTTTT. Its translation is CASSRQDSTGELFF.

The gene calls are TRBV6-6 and TRBJ2-7, with TRBD1 matching over 8 bases. This CDR3 is 13 amino acids long. Germline CDR1 and CDR2: MNHNY and SVGAGI (reference sequence). J gave up 3 bases and V 10 bases, and 8 bases lay outside the gene matches. The CDR3 sequence is CAISRDRSYEQYF. In DNA, the CDR3 is TGTGCCATCAGCCGGGACAGGAGCTACGAGCAGTACTTC.

The chain joins TRBV6-5 to TRBJ1-4; TRBD1 matches 9 bases. CDR3 length: 14 amino acids. Germline CDR1 MNHEY, CDR2 SVGAGI. V lost 5 bases, J lost 8 bases, and 6 bases stayed unmatched. CDR3 sequence reads: CASSLGTGKEKLFF. The CDR3 DNA reads TGTGCCAGCAGTCTCGGGACAGGGAAGGAAAAACTGTTTTTT.

The chain couples TRBV7-3 to TRBJ2-1; 12 bases are a match to TRBD2. Germline values: CDR1 SGHTA, CDR2 FQGTGA. The V and J ends lost 5 bases and 9 bases, in that order; junction bases with no gene match: 11. The CDR3 runs to 16 residues. The CDR3 loop is CASSPGLAGGPSEQFF. The DNA for the CDR3 is TGTGCCAGCAGCCCAGGCCTAGCGGGAGGGCCTAGTGAGCAGTTCTTC.

The CDR3 DNA follows: TGTGCCAGCAGCCAAGTTGGGACTAGTGCCTACGAGCAGTACTTC. Its translation: CASSQVGTSAYEQYF. The chain couples TRBV4-2 to TRBJ2-7; 8 bases match TRBD2. The CDR3 contains 15 residues. Germline V gives CDR1 LGHNA, CDR2 YNFKEQ. Trimming cost V 1 base and J 2 bases; bases outside gene matches: 4.

This chain connects TRBV5-1 to TRBJ1-4; TRBD1 matches 7 bases. This CDR3 is 15 amino acids long. V lost 1 base and J lost 3; bases outside the gene matches: 3. Germline V gives CDR1 SGHRS, CDR2 YFSETQ. CDR3 sequence: CASSLTGQANEKLFF. CDR3 nucleotide sequence: TGCGCCAGCAGCTTGACTGGACAGGCTAATGAAAAACTGTTTTTT.

V is TRBV9 and J is TRBJ2-2, with 8 bases that match TRBD2. Unmatched junction bases numbered 11, after V lost 3 bases and J lost 7 bases. CDR1 SGDLS and CDR2 YYNGEE come from the germline V gene. The CDR3 extends over 16 amino acids. Here the CDR3 DNA reads TGTGCCAGCAGCGGGTTAGCGGGAACGGTAGGCGGGGAGCTGTTTTTT. Its protein is CASSGLAGTVGGELFF. Using reference TRBV9 and TRBJ2-2 for the parts outside the CDR3, the full variable domain is DSGVTQTPKHLITATGQRVTLRCSPRSGDLSVYWYQQSLDQGLQFLIQYYNGEERAKGNILERFSAQQFPDLHSELNLSSLELGDSALYFCASSGLAGTVGGELFFGEGSRLTVL.

The rearrangement links TRBV5-1 to TRBJ2-5; 7 bases fit TRBD1. The CDR3 sequence is 16 residues long. Germline CDR1 reads SGHRS; CDR2 reads YFSETQ. The junction had 11 bases not matched to a gene; V was cut back by 2 bases and J by 4 bases. DNA of the CDR3: TGCGCCAGCAGCTTAAACACAGGGGCGAGGGGAGAGACCCAGTACTTC. Its protein is CASSLNTGARGETQYF.

V usage is TRBV30 and J usage is TRBJ2-1, with TRBD1 matching 7 bases. Losses at the gene ends were 2 bases for V and 3 bases for J; bases not matched to a gene: 1. The CDR3 consists of 13 residues. Germline V lookup: CDR1 GTSNPN, CDR2 SVGIG (reference sequence). CDR3 region: CAWSPGGYNEQFF. The CDR3 bases are TGTGCCTGGAGTCCAGGGGGCTACAATGAGCAGTTCTTC.